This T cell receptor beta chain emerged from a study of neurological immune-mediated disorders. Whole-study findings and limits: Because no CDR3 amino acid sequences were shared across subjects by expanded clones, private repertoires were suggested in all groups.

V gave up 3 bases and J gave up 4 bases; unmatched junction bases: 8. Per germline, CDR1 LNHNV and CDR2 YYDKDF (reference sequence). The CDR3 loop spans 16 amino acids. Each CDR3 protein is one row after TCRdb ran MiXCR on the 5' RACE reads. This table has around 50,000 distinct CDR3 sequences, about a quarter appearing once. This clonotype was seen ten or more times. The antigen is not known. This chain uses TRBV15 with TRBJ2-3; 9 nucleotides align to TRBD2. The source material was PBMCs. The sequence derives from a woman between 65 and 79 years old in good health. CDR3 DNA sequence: TGTGCCACCAGCAGCGGCTTAGCGGGAGTCGCAGATACGCAGTATTTT. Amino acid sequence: CATSSGLAGVADTQYF. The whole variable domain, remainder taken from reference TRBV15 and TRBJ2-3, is DAMVIQNPRYQVTQFGKPVTLSCSQTLNHNVMYWYQQKSSQAPKLLFHYYDKDFNNEADTPDNFQSRRPNTSFCFLDIRSPGLGDTAMYLCATSSGLAGVADTQYFGPGTRLTVL.